Below, 5 T cell receptor beta chains from the same sample are listed, as sequenced in a study of T-cell memory formation after mild COVID-19. TCRdb re-called the 5' RACE reads with MiXCR, one entry per CDR3 protein. The data show about 50,000 distinct CDR3 sequences, with 9.3% seen just once and roughly 12% held by the top ten. The sample comprised PBMCs or a T cell subset sorted from them (not recorded which). Receptors were obtained from an adult woman who had mild COVID-19 (a few samples of this study predate the infection). Cell type and time point are not known.

The chain employs TRBV4-2 and TRBJ1-1; 12 positions match TRBD1. With 3 bases clipped from V and 6 bases from J, the junction kept 5 bases outside the gene matches. CDR1 and CDR2 from the germline V gene are LGHNA and YNFKEQ. CDR3 length equals 15 residues. The CDR3 sequence: CASSHRDRGRAEAFF. For the CDR3, the DNA is TGTGCCAGCAGCCACCGGGACAGGGGGCGAGCTGAAGCTTTCTTT.

A few counts support this clonotype. J is TRBJ2-1 and V is TRBV30; D unresolved. The germline V gene encodes CDR1 GTSNPN and CDR2 SVGIG (reference sequence). V was pared by 0 bases and J by 8 bases, with 14 bases between. This CDR3 contains 14 residues. CDR3 in amino acids: CAWSVRGSRDEQFF. The DNA for the CDR3 is TGTGCCTGGAGTGTACGAGGCAGCCGAGATGAGCAGTTCTTC.

In its sample, this clonotype is medium-sized. The chain joins TRBV2 to TRBJ2-3; 13 bases map to TRBD2. CDR1 is SNHLY and CDR2 is FYNNEI in the germline V gene. The CDR3 loop spans 19 amino acids. The ends lost 7 bases at V and 7 bases at J; junction bases unmatched: 20. CDR3 nucleotides: TGTGCCAGCACGAGCAGGACTAGCGGGGGCCCTACAACCTTCAATACGCAGTATTTT. Translating it yields CASTSRTSGGPTTFNTQYF.

This clonotype was observed a handful of times. This sequence joins TRBV6-6 and TRBJ2-7; TRBD2 agrees at 11 bases. Per the germline V gene, CDR1 is MNHNY and CDR2 is SVGAGI (reference sequence). V was pared by 2 bases and J by 4 bases, with 4 bases of the junction left unmatched. CDR3 length: 15 residues. The CDR3 loop is CASSYPGTSGYEQYF. The CDR3 nucleotides are TGTGCCAGCAGTTACCCCGGGACTAGCGGATACGAGCAGTACTTC.

This clonotype came up a few times. The chain carries TRBV29-1 and TRBJ1-5; 10 nucleotides agree with TRBD1. Per the germline V gene, CDR1 is SQVTM and CDR2 is ANQGSEA. V trimming: 6 bases; J trimming: 1 base; junction bases outside the gene matches: 3. The CDR3 spans 14 residues. CDR3 protein: CSVLGQGSNQPQHF. The DNA of the CDR3 is TGCAGCGTCCTGGGACAGGGGAGCAATCAGCCCCAGCATTTT.